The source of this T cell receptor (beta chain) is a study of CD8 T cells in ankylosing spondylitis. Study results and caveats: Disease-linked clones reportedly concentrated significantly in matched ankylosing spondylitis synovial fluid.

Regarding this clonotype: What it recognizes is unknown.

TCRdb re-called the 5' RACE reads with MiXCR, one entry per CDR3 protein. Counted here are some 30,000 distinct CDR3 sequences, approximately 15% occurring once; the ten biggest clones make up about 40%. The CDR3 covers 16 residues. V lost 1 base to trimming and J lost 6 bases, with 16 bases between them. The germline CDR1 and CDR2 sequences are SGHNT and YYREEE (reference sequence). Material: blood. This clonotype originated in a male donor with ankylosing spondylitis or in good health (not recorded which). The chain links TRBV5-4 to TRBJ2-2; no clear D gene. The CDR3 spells CASSLPGFLEAGELFF. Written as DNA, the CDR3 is TGTGCCAGCAGCTTGCCCGGATTTTTAGAAGCCGGGGAGCTGTTTTTT.